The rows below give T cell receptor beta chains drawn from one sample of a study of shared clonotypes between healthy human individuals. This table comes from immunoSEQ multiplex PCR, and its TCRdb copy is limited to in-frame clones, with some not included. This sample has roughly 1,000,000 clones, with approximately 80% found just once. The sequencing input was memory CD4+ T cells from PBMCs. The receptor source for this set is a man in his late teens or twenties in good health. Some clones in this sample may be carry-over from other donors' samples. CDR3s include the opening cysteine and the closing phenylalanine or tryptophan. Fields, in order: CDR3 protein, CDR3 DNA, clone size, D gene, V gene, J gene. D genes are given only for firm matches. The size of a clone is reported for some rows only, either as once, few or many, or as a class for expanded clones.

CDR3aa: CASSPSSGSSTDTQYF; CDR3nt: TGTGCCAGCAGCCCGAGCTCGGGGTCGAGCACAGATACGCAGTATTTT; abundance: NA; d_gene: NA; v_gene: TRBV5-4; j_gene: TRBJ2-3
CDR3aa: CASSPKTDREAFF; CDR3nt: TGTGCCAGCAGCCCCAAGACCGACAGGGAAGCTTTCTTT; abundance: NA; d_gene: NA; v_gene: TRBV7-9; j_gene: TRBJ1-1
CDR3aa: CSTTGQGGSYEQYF; CDR3nt: TGCAGCACGACCGGGCAGGGAGGGTCCTACGAGCAGTACTTC; abundance: NA; d_gene: TRBD2; v_gene: TRBV29-1; j_gene: TRBJ2-7
CDR3aa: CASSSGAGPTGELFF; CDR3nt: TGTGCCAGCAGTTCTGGGGCAGGACCTACCGGGGAGCTGTTTTTT; abundance: NA; d_gene: NA; v_gene: TRBV27; j_gene: TRBJ2-2
CDR3aa: CASSSTGTGGNTEAFF; CDR3nt: TGTGCCAGCAGTTCGACGGGGACAGGAGGGAACACTGAAGCTTTCTTT; abundance: once; d_gene: TRBD1; v_gene: TRBV6-5; j_gene: TRBJ1-1
CDR3aa: CASSFKLAINEQFF; CDR3nt: TGTGCCAGCAGCTTTAAACTAGCGATCAATGAGCAGTTCTTC; abundance: NA; d_gene: TRBD2; v_gene: TRBV5-4; j_gene: TRBJ2-1
CDR3aa: CASMRMGYTEAFF; CDR3nt: TGTGCCAGTATGCGTATGGGATACACTGAAGCTTTCTTT; abundance: NA; d_gene: NA; v_gene: TRBV19; j_gene: TRBJ1-1
CDR3aa: CASSEAKRGKTDTQYF; CDR3nt: TGCGCCAGCAGTGAGGCGAAGCGGGGTAAAACAGATACGCAGTATTTT; abundance: once; d_gene: TRBD2; v_gene: TRBV10-1; j_gene: TRBJ2-3
CDR3aa: CASSLQRPRQVIAKNIQYF; CDR3nt: TGCGCCAGCAGCCTACAACGACCGCGACAGGTTATAGCCAAAAACATTCAGTACTTC; abundance: NA; d_gene: NA; v_gene: TRBV4-1; j_gene: TRBJ2-4
CDR3aa: CASSLGQIQETQYF; CDR3nt: TGCGCCAGCAGCTTAGGACAAATCCAAGAGACCCAGTACTTC; abundance: NA; d_gene: NA; v_gene: TRBV5-1; j_gene: TRBJ2-5